This T cell receptor beta chain was recovered during a study of T cell repertoires in cytomegalovirus infection. Study background: Public signatures in TCR beta pointed to CMV infection and matching HLA type. Study findings and constraints: HLA-C-restricted CMV-specific TCR beta clonotypes were dominant in the ex vivo response.

This clonotype was recorded only once. Its antigen is currently unknown. The CDR3 sequence is 15 residues long. The V gene's germline CDR1 is MNHGY and CDR2 SAAAGT. V dropped 0 bases and J dropped 4 bases, with 10 bases sitting between them. MiXCR, applied by TCRdb to the reads, yields one record per CDR3 protein. The repertoire has about 900,000 distinct CDR3 sequences, roughly 30% of them found once; the top ten carry 13%. The chain has TRBV6-8 and TRBJ1-3, with D perhaps TRBD1 (5 bases). The sequences come from cultured CD8+ T cells from PBMCs, collected from culture after CMV antigen stimulation. This TCR derives from a human donor in good health (CMV status not recorded). Some clones in this sample may be carry-over from other donors' samples. Here the CDR3 DNA reads TGTGCCAGCAGTTACTCGAAGGGGATCGGAAACACCATATATTTT. It codes for CASSYSKGIGNTIYF.